The sample holds many counts of the clone carrying this T cell receptor (beta chain). This sample was taken from a study of shared clonotypes between healthy human individuals. Across the study: The cohort comprised a couple of women and a few men. Their ages spanned 18 to 49 years.

Germline V gene lookup returns CDR1 SGHRS and CDR2 YFSETQ. The CDR3 runs 19 residues. After removal of 0 bases from V and 2 bases from J, the junction contained 15 bases not matched to a gene. Across several immunoSEQ plates, the genomic DNA of each subset was split evenly. Libraries were prepared by immunoSEQ multiplex PCR; TCRdb keeps only in-frame clonotypes and omits some of them. Of about 1 million clones listed, about 70% were seen once; the top ten hold 1.5%. The genes are TRBV5-1 and TRBJ2-3, with 7 bases fitting TRBD1. This sequence was found in a man aged 18 to 35 in good health. The specimen sequenced was memory CD4+ T cells sorted from blood. As to subset: CD45RA-negative fraction. CDR3 sequence (DNA): TGCGCCAGCAGCTTGGGACAGGGTTTCACTTACTATCCCACAGATACGCAGTATTTT. This codes for CASSLGQGFTYYPTDTQYF.